In its sample, the clone carrying this T cell receptor beta chain was seen many times. Its target is unknown. This library used approximately 370 ng RNA and molecular barcoded adaptors spanning alpha/delta and beta/gamma chains. TCRdb called the reads again in MiXCR, with one record for every CDR3 protein. The repertoire holds around 130,000 distinct CDR3 sequences, with approximately 13% as singletons. The sample comes from a study of read filtering for tumor transcriptome and immune sequencing. Overall study context: Transcriptome libraries were built from DNase-treated RNA.

Study-wide points: Correlation between methods rose after single-read clonotypes were removed.

V lost 0 bases, J lost 8 bases, and 16 bases lay in between. Germline V gives CDR1 DFQATT, CDR2 SNEGSKA (reference sequence). This CDR3 is built from 14 residues. The receptor's source is a donor at least 40 years old with multiple myeloma. The sample was a population of CD138-negative cells sorted from bone marrow. This rearrangement joins TRBV20-1 to TRBJ1-1; no reliable D call. The CDR3 nucleotides read TGCAGTGCTAGAGATAATATGAGGGTCCGGGAAGCTTTCTTT. Amino acid sequence: CSARDNMRVREAFF.